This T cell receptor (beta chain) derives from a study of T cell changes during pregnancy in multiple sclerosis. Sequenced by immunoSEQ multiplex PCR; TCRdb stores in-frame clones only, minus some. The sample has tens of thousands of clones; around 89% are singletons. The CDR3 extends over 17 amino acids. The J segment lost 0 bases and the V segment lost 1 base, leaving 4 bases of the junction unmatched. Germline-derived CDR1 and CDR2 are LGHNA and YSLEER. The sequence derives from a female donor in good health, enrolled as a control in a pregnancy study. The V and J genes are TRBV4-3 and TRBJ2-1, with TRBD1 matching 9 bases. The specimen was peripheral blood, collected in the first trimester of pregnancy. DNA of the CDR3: TGCGCCAGCAGCCAAGGGACAGGGGTCGACTCCTACAATGAGCAGTTCTTC. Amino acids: CASSQGTGVDSYNEQFF.